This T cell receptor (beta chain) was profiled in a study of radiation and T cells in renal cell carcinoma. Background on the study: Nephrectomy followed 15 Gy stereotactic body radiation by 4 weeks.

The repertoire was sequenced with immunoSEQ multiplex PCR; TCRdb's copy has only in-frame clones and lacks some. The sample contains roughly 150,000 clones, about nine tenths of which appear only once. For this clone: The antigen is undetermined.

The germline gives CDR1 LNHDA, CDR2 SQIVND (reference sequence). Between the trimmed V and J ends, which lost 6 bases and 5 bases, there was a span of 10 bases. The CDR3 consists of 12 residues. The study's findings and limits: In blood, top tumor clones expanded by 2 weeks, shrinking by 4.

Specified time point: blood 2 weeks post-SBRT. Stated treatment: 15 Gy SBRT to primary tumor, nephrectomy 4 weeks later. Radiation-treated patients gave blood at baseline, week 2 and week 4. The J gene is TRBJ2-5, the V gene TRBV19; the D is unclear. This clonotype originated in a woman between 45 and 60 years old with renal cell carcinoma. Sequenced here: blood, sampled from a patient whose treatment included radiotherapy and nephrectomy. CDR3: CASSSTQETQYF. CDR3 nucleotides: TGTGCCAGTAGCTCGACCCAGGAGACCCAGTACTTC.